These 11 T cell receptor beta chains came from one sample sequenced in a study of shared clonotypes between healthy human individuals. Produced via immunoSEQ multiplex PCR; TCRdb's table is partial and in-frame only. The sample lists roughly 1,000,000 clones, approximately 80% occurring once. Sample: memory CD4+ T cells from PBMCs. Subset in this sample: CD45RA-negative fraction. The receptors derive from a man younger than 35 in good health. Some clones in this sample may be carry-over from other donors' samples.

This rearrangement joins TRBV28 to TRBJ2-5; no reliable D call. The CDR3 is 16 residues long. V dropped 5 bases and J dropped 2 bases, with 18 bases sitting between them. CDR1 and CDR2 from the germline V gene are MDHEN and SYDVKM. CDR3 in amino acids: CASSPHKNLPQETQYF. The CDR3 coding sequence is TGTGCCAGCAGTCCCCACAAGAACCTCCCTCAAGAGACCCAGTACTTC.

The chain employs TRBV6-1 and TRBJ2-1, with D possibly being TRBD1 or TRBD2 (6 bases each). Germline values: CDR1 MNHNS, CDR2 SASEGT. The CDR3 is made up of 14 amino acids. V lost 3 bases, J lost 3 bases, and 9 bases lay in between. CDR3 protein: CASSDRGLYNEQFF. In nucleotides, the CDR3 is TGTGCCAGCAGTGACAGGGGACTCTACAATGAGCAGTTCTTC.

As for this clone: Germline is not matched at one junction end, which may reflect a read error. This sequence joins TRBV7-2 and TRBJ1-2; 9 nucleotides agree with TRBD1. Germline-derived CDR1 and CDR2 are SGHTA and FQGNSA. The CDR3 sequence is 17 residues long. The CDR3 bases are TGTGCCAGCAGCCCTCGGCCGGACAGGGGACAGAACTATAGCTACACCTTC. Translating gives CASSPRPDRGQNYSYTF.

V is TRBV11-2 and J is TRBJ1-1, with D hard to call. The ends were cut back, 5 bases at V and 2 bases at J, with 12 bases in the middle. CDR1 is SGHAT, CDR2 FQNNGV, per germline. The CDR3 totals 14 residues. CDR3 nucleotides: TGTGCCAGCAGCACAAGGGCCCTTAACACTGAAGCTTTCTTT. The encoded protein is CASSTRALNTEAFF.

The chain uses TRBV30 and TRBJ2-5; D call uncertain. V was pared by 2 bases and J by 3 bases, with 13 bases between. The CDR3 totals 14 residues. The germline gives CDR1 GTSNPN, CDR2 SVGIG (reference sequence). CDR3 bases: TGTGCCTGGAGTTCGGGCAGATCCGAAGAGACCCAGTACTTC. This gives the protein CAWSSGRSEETQYF. Complete variable domain (other parts from reference TRBV30 and TRBJ2-5): SQTIHQWPATLVQPVGSPLSLECTVEGTSNPNLYWYRQAAGRGLQLLFYSVGIGQISSEVPQNLSASRPQDRQFILSSKKLLLSDSGFYLCAWSSGRSEETQYFGPGTRLLVL.

The CDR3 region has the DNA TGTGCCAGCAGCCCCAGACTAGCGGAAAACACCGGGGAGCTGTTTTTT. Protein product: CASSPRLAENTGELFF. The chain joins TRBV9 to TRBJ2-2; 9 bases agree with TRBD2. Trimming cost V 4 bases and J 2 bases; bases outside gene matches: 6. CDR3 length: 16 amino acids. From germline, CDR1 is SGDLS and CDR2 YYNGEE. Using reference TRBV9 and TRBJ2-2 for the parts outside the CDR3, the full variable domain is DSGVTQTPKHLITATGQRVTLRCSPRSGDLSVYWYQQSLDQGLQFLIQYYNGEERAKGNILERFSAQQFPDLHSELNLSSLELGDSALYFCASSPRLAENTGELFFGEGSRLTVL.

The CDR3 region is CAWSVSNVDTQYF. The CDR3 DNA sequence: TGTGCCTGGAGTGTATCAAATGTAGATACGCAGTATTTT. The rearrangement links TRBV30 to TRBJ2-3; D unclear. This CDR3 is built from 13 residues. Germline lookup yields CDR1 GTSNPN and CDR2 SVGIG (reference sequence). V was clipped by 0 bases and J by 5 bases, with 9 bases between them.

To note about this clone: Distinct nucleotide sequences in the sample also encode this CDR3. The J gene is TRBJ2-3, the V gene TRBV7-9; 8 bases align to TRBD1. Germline assignment: CDR1 SEHNR and CDR2 FQNEAQ (reference sequence). Trimming at V came to 1 base and at J to 3 bases, leaving 3 bases not matched to a gene. CDR3 length: 15 residues. The CDR3 sequence: CASSLGTGLTDTQYF. CDR3 nucleotides: TGTGCCAGCAGCTTAGGGACAGGGCTTACAGATACGCAGTATTTT.

Remarks on this clone: The sample carries other DNA sequences with the same CDR3. V is TRBV11-2 and J is TRBJ2-7, with TRBD1 identical over 9 bases. The CDR3 totals 13 residues. CDR1 SGHAT and CDR2 FQNNGV come from the germline V gene. The ends lost 8 bases at V and 2 bases at J; junction bases unmatched: 4. For the CDR3, the DNA is TGTGCCAGCTCCCGGGACAGGGCCTACGAGCAGTACTTC. This sequence encodes CASSRDRAYEQYF.

The chain links TRBV2 to TRBJ1-3; 8 bases fit TRBD1. Germline V gene sequence: CDR1 SNHLY, CDR2 FYNNEI. The CDR3 spans 15 residues. Trimming cost V 3 bases and J 2 bases; bases outside gene matches: 3. In nucleotides, the CDR3 is TGTGCCAGCAGTGAGGGACAGGCGACTGGAAACACCATATATTTT. This translates into CASSEGQATGNTIYF.

V gene TRBV28 combines with J gene TRBJ2-7, with D unclear. CDR1 is MDHEN, CDR2 SYDVKM, per germline. The CDR3 consists of 15 residues. Trimming pared 3 bases from V and 6 bases from J, leaving 18 bases between. Here the CDR3 DNA reads TGTGCCAGCAGTTTCATCTGGCGCCCAGGCGGCGAGCAGTACTTC. Amino acid sequence: CASSFIWRPGGEQYF. Full variable domain (missing parts from reference TRBV28 and TRBJ2-7): DVKVTQSSRYLVKRTGEKVFLECVQDMDHENMFWYRQDPGLGLRLIYFSYDVKMKEKGDIPEGYSVSREKKERFSLILESASTNQTSMYLCASSFIWRPGGEQYFGPGTRLTVT.